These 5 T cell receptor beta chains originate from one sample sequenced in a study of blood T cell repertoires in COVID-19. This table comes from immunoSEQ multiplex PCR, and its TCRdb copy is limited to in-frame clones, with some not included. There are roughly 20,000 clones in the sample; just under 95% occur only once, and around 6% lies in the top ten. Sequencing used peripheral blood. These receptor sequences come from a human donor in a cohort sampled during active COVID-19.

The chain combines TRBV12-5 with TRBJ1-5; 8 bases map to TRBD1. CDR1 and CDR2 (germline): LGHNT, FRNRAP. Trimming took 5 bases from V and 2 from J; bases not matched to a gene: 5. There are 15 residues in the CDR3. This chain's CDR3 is CASGEGQGGNQPQHF. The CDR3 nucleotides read TGTGCTAGTGGTGAAGGACAGGGTGGCAATCAGCCCCAGCATTTT.

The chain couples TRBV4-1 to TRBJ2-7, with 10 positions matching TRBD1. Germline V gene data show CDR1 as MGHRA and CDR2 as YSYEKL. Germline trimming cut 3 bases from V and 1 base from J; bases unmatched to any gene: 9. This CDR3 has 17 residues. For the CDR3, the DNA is TGCGCCAGCAGCCACCCAAGGACAGGGGGATGGTCCTACGAGCAGTACTTC. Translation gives CASSHPRTGGWSYEQYF.

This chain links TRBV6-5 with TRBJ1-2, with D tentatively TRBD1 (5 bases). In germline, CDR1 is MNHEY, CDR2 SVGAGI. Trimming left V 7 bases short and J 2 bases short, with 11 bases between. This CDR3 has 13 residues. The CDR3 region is CASTRGWNYGYTF. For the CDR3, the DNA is TGTGCCAGCACGCGGGGGTGGAACTATGGCTACACCTTC.

CDR3 nucleotides: TGTGCCAGTAGTATCCTTCGGACATCTTATTCACCCCTCCACTTT. This sequence encodes CASSILRTSYSPLHF. This chain connects TRBV19 to TRBJ1-6, with a tentative D call TRBD1 (5 bases). The V gene lost 3 bases and the J gene lost 8 bases, with 14 bases spanning the gap. The germline CDR1 and CDR2 sequences are LNHDA and SQIVND (reference sequence). CDR3 length equals 15 residues.

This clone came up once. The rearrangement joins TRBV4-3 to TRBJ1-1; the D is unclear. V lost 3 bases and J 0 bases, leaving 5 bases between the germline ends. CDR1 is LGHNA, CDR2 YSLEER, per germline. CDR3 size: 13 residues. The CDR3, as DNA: TGCGCCAGCAGCCACCGGGTGAACACTGAAGCTTTCTTT. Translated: CASSHRVNTEAFF.